Listed below are T cell receptor beta chains from one sample, sequenced in a study of T cell clonotyping in hematopoietic cell transplantation. Data came from immunoSEQ multiplex PCR; TCRdb stores just in-frame clones and leaves some out. The table has 70,000 or so clones, 85% to 95% seen once. Material: peripheral blood mononuclear cells. These receptors were collected from a man in his fifties in good health. Some clones in this sample may be carry-over from other donors' samples. Both conserved end residues are part of each CDR3. A D gene is named only where the DNA matches it firmly. Expanded clones are given a class, and other clones once, few, many or no size at all.

CDR3nt	CDR3aa	v_gene	d_gene	len	j_gene	abundance
TGTGCCAGCAGTCCCCAGTGGGACAGACGCACAGATACGCAGTATTTT	CASSPQWDRRTDTQYF	TRBV27	TRBD1	16	TRBJ2-3	-
TGTGCCTGGAGCCTATCCTCTGGAAACACCATATATTTT	CAWSLSSGNTIYF	TRBV30	-	13	TRBJ1-3	once
TGTGCCTCCACGGGAGTGCGGAATGAGCAGTTCTTC	CASTGVRNEQFF	TRBV30	-	12	TRBJ2-1	-
TGTGCCAGCAGTCCGTTGACGGGGGGTCTACGCGAGCAGTACTTC	CASSPLTGGLREQYF	TRBV27	TRBD2	15	TRBJ2-7	-
TGTGCCAGCAGCTTGGGACAGGTCTCTGGGGCCAACGTCCTGACTTTC	CASSLGQVSGANVLTF	TRBV5-6	-	16	TRBJ2-6	-
TGTGCCAGCAGCGAGCTCCGGGACAGAGGAAACACCATATATTTT	CASSELRDRGNTIYF	TRBV7-9	TRBD1	15	TRBJ1-3	-
TGTGCCAGCAGCGTTAGGGGAGGCACAGATACGCAGTATTTT	CASSVRGGTDTQYF	TRBV9	-	14	TRBJ2-3	-
TGTGCCAGCAGCCTCAATGGTGGCTACGAGCAGTACTTC	CASSLNGGYEQYF	TRBV7-3	-	13	TRBJ2-7	-
TGTGCCAGCAGTTTTAAGGGGACAGGGAGAAATGAGCAGTACTTC	CASSFKGTGRNEQYF	TRBV28	TRBD1	15	TRBJ2-7	-
TGTGCCAGCAGCTTAGGGGCGGGAGCATTCTACAATGAGCAGTTCTTC	CASSLGAGAFYNEQFF	TRBV11-1	TRBD2	16	TRBJ2-1	-
TGTGCCAGCAACAAGGGAATAGGCATGGTGAACACTGAAGCTTTCTTT	CASNKGIGMVNTEAFF	TRBV27	-	16	TRBJ1-1	-
TGTGCCAGCAGTCCCACAGGGGGTACCTACAATGAGCAGTTCTTC	CASSPTGGTYNEQFF	TRBV27	TRBD1	15	TRBJ2-1	-
TGTGCCAGCAGCGTTGACAGCTACGAGCAGTACTTC	CASSVDSYEQYF	TRBV2	-	12	TRBJ2-7	-
TGCGCCAGCAGGTCATGGGAGGGGCCCAGCACAGATACGCAGTATTTT	CASRSWEGPSTDTQYF	TRBV4-1	TRBD2	16	TRBJ2-3	-
TGTGCCAGCAGTAGAGGACGTGGGGCAGCAGATACGCAGTATTTT	CASSRGRGAADTQYF	TRBV6-5	-	15	TRBJ2-3	-
TGCGCCAGCAGCTTACGCTCTGGGGCCAACGTCCTGACTTTC	CASSLRSGANVLTF	TRBV5-1	-	14	TRBJ2-6	once
TGTGCCAGCAGCTCCCAAGGGGGGACAGGGGGCATGAACACTGAAGCTTTCTTT	CASSSQGGTGGMNTEAFF	TRBV5-8	TRBD1	18	TRBJ1-1	-
TGCAGCGTACCGGGACCCCGGGAAGATACGCAGTATTTT	CSVPGPREDTQYF	TRBV29-1	-	13	TRBJ2-3	once
TGCAGTGCTTCAGGGGCGGAGACCCAGTACTTC	CSASGAETQYF	TRBV20-1	-	11	TRBJ2-5	-
TGTGCCAGCAGTTACTCGACGGTCGAGACCCAGTACTTC	CASSYSTVETQYF	TRBV6-5	-	13	TRBJ2-5	-
TGTGCCAGCAGCCCGGGGCCGTTGGCCGGTTCACCCCTCCACTTT	CASSPGPLAGSPLHF	TRBV4-2	-	15	TRBJ1-6	few
TGTGCCAGCAGCCGATTTGGGGGAGCCTACAATGAGCAGTTCTTC	CASSRFGGAYNEQFF	TRBV7-9	-	15	TRBJ2-1	few